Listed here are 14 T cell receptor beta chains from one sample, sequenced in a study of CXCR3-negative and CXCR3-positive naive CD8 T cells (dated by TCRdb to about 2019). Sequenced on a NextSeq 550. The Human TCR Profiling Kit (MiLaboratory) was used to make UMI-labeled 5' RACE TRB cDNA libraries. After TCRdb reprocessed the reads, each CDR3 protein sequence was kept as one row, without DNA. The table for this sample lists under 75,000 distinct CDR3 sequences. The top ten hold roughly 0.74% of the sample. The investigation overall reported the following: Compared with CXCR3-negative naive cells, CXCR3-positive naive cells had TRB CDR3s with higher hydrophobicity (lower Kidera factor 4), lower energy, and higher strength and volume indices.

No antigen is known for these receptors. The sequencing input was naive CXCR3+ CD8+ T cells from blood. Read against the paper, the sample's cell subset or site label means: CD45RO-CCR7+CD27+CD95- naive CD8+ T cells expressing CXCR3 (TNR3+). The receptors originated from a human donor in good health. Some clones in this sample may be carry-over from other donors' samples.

The CDR3 loop is CSVEDVDRDRVSGNTIYF. J is TRBJ1-3 and V is TRBV29-1; lacking DNA, the TRBD1 call made by TCRdb goes unchecked. The CDR3 spans 18 residues. The V gene's germline CDR1 is SQVTM and CDR2 ANQGSEA.

The CDR3 region is CASSLDPYNEQFF. This sequence joins TRBV7-9 and TRBJ2-1. The CDR3 runs 13 residues. Germline CDR1 is SEHNR and CDR2 is FQNEAQ (reference sequence). The full variable domain, its missing parts supplied by reference TRBV7-9 and TRBJ2-1, is DTGVSQNPRHKITKRGQNVTFRCDPISEHNRLYWYRQTLGQGPEFLTYFQNEAQLEKSRLLSDRFSAERPKGSFSTLEIQRTEQGDSAMYLCASSLDPYNEQFFGPGTRLTVL.

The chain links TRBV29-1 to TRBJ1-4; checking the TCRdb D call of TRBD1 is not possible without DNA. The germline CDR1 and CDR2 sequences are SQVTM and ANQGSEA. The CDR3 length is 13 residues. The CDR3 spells CSAGAASNEKLFF.

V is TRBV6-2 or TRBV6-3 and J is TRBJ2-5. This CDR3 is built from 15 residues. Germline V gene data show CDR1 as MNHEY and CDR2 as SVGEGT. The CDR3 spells CASSYRQRMEETQYF.

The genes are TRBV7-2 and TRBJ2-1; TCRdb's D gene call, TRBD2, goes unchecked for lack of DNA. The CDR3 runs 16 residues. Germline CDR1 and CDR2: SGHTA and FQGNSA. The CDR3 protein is CASSLVVAGGYNEQFF.

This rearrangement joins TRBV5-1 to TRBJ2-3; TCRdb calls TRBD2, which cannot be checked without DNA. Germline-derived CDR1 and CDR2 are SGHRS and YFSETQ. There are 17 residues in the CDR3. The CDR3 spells CASSGTSGGRPSDTQYF.

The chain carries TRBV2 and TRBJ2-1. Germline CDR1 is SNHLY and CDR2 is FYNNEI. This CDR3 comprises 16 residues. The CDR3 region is CASSEEIGEPYNEQFF. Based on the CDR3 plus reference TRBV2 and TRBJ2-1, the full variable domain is EPEVTQTPSHQVTQMGQEVILRCVPISNHLYFYWYRQILGQKVEFLVSFYNNEISEKSEIFDDQFSVERPDGSNFTLKIRSTKLEDSAMYFCASSEEIGEPYNEQFFGPGTRLTVL.

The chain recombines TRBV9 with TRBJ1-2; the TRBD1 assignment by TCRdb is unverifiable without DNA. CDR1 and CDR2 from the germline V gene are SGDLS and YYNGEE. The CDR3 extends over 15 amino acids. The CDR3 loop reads CASSVEGWGAYGYTF. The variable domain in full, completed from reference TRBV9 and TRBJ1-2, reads DSGVTQTPKHLITATGQRVTLRCSPRSGDLSVYWYQQSLDQGLQFLIQYYNGEERAKGNILERFSAQQFPDLHSELNLSSLELGDSALYFCASSVEGWGAYGYTFGSGTRLTVV.

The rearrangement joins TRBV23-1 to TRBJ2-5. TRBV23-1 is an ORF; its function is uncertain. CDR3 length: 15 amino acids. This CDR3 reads CASSQSKAVQETQYF.

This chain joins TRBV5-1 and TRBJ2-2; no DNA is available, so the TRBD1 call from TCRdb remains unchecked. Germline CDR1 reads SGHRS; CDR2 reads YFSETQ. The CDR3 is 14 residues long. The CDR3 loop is CASSSNRDAGELFF.

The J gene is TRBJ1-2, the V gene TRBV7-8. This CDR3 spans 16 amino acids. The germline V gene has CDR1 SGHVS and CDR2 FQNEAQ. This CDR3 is CASSFSPTPPNYGYTF.

CDR3 loop: CASSPRSAGRYNSPLHF. The chain recombines TRBV7-2 with TRBJ1-6; the D gene TCRdb calls, TRBD1, cannot be checked with no DNA. Per germline, CDR1 SGHTA and CDR2 FQGNSA. This CDR3 spans 17 amino acids.

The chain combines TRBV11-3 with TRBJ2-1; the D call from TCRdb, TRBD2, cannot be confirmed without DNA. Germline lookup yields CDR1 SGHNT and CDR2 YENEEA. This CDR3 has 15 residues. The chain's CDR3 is CASSFGTSGYNEQFF. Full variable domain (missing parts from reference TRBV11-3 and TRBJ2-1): EAGVVQSPRYKIIEKKQPVAFWCNPISGHNTLYWYLQNLGQGPELLIRYENEEAVDDSQLPKDRFSAERLKGVDSTLKIQPAELGDSAVYLCASSFGTSGYNEQFFGPGTRLTVL.

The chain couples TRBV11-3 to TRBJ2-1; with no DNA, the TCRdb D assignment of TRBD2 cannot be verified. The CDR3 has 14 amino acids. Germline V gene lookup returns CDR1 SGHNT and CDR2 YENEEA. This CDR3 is CASSSALSYNEQFF.